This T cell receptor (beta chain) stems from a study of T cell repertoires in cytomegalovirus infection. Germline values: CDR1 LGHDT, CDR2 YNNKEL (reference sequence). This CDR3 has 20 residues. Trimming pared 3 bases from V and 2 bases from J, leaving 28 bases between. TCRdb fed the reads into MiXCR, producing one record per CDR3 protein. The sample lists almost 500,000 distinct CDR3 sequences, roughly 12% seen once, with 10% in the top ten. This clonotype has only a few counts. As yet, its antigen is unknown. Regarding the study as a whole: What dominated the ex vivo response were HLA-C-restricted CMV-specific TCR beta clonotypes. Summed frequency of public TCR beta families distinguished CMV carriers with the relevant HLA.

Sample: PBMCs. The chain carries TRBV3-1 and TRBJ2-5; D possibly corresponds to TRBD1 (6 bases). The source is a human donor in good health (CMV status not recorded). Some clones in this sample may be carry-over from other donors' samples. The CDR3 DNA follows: TGTGCCAGCAGCCACCCCCGTTCAGGGGCTATCGAGAAGCTTCAAGAGACCCAGTACTTC. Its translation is CASSHPRSGAIEKLQETQYF.